Following are 30 T cell receptor beta chains from one sample sequenced in a study of T cell responses to AZD1222 COVID-19 vaccine. The data were produced by immunoSEQ multiplex PCR, yet TCRdb's version contains in-frame clones alone and is incomplete. The sample gives 120,000 to 150,000 clones, almost 90% of which show up once; approximately 3.4% is in the top ten. The sequencing here drew on peripheral blood, taken on day 0 of AZD1222 vaccination. These receptors all stem from an adult in good health.

The chain joins TRBV29-1 to TRBJ1-6; no clear D. Germline V gives CDR1 SQVTM, CDR2 ANQGSEA. Between the trimmed V and J ends, which lost 7 bases and 14 bases, there was a span of 12 bases. This CDR3 has 10 amino acids. The CDR3 region has the DNA TGCAGCGGCCGCCTTAAGGCCCTCCACTTT. Its translation is CSGRLKALHF.

The chain joins TRBV12-1 to TRBJ2-1; the D call of TRBD2 is as the table states it, not checked on the DNA. TRBV12-1 counts as a pseudogene. The CDR3 spans 16 residues. This chain's CDR3 is CASTPSSTCEYNEQFF. CDR3 DNA: TGTGCCAGCACCCCCTCTAGTACGTGTGAATACAATGAGCAGTTCTTC.

The chain recombines TRBV12-3 or TRBV12-4 with TRBJ1-2, with 10 bases identical to TRBD1. With 3 bases clipped from V and 8 bases from J, the junction kept 3 bases outside the gene matches. This CDR3 is 13 amino acids long. CDR3 residues: CASSLTGGSGYTF. The CDR3 bases are TGTGCCAGCAGTTTGACAGGGGGCAGCGGCTACACCTTC.

The chain carries TRBV10-1 and TRBJ2-1; unclear D gene. V was pared by 4 bases and J by 0 bases, with 10 bases between. Per germline, CDR1 WNHNN and CDR2 SYGVQD (reference sequence). The CDR3 runs 15 residues. CDR3 amino acids: CASSGTPSSYNEQFF. CDR3 DNA sequence: TGCGCCAGCAGTGGGACCCCCAGCTCCTACAATGAGCAGTTCTTC.

The chain couples TRBV5-4 to TRBJ2-6; TRBD1 agrees at 8 bases. This CDR3 has 18 residues. V dropped 0 bases and J dropped 0; count of bases not matched to a gene: 5. Per germline, CDR1 SGHNT and CDR2 YYREEE (reference sequence). The CDR3 DNA reads as TGTGCCAGCAGCTTGGCGGGGACAGGTCCCTCTGGGGCCAACGTCCTGACTTTC. Translated, it gives CASSLAGTGPSGANVLTF.

J is TRBJ1-5 and V is TRBV7-2; D unresolved. CDR3 length: 16 amino acids. Germline V gene data show CDR1 as SGHTA and CDR2 as FQGNSA. Trimming stripped 1 base from V and 9 bases from J, with 19 bases between. DNA of the CDR3: TGTGCCAGCAGCTTAGGAAACGACATACGGCGCTGGCCCCAGCATTTT. Translation: CASSLGNDIRRWPQHF.

The chain links TRBV10-3 to TRBJ1-6; the match to TRBD1 covers 7 bases. Germline V lookup: CDR1 ENHRY, CDR2 SYGVKD. V dropped 7 bases and J dropped 9; count of bases not matched to a gene: 3. The length of the CDR3 is 12 residues. Written as DNA, the CDR3 is TGTGCCATCACAGGGGGATCTTCACCCCTCCACTTT. Amino acid sequence: CAITGGSSPLHF.

This clone was recorded once. This chain links TRBV7-2 with TRBJ2-4, with 8 bases fitting TRBD2. After removal of 6 bases from V and 0 bases from J, the junction contained 7 bases not matched to a gene. CDR1 SGHTA and CDR2 FQGNSA come from the germline V gene. CDR3 length equals 16 residues. This CDR3 reads CASSLSGGLAKNIQYF. The CDR3 DNA follows: TGTGCCAGCAGTCTAAGCGGGGGTCTAGCCAAAAACATTCAGTACTTC. Using reference TRBV7-2 and TRBJ2-4 for the parts outside the CDR3, the full variable domain is GAGVSQSPSNKVTEKGKDVELRCDPISGHTALYWYRQSLGQGLEFLIYFQGNSAPDKSGLPSDRFSAERTGGSVSTLTIQRTQQEDSAVYLCASSLSGGLAKNIQYFGAGTRLSVL.

The V gene is TRBV27, the J gene TRBJ2-7, with TRBD1 matching 11 bases. CDR1 and CDR2 (germline): MNHEY, SMNVEV (reference sequence). CDR3 length equals 15 residues. V dropped 5 bases and J dropped 5; count of bases not matched to a gene: 8. CDR3 DNA sequence: TGTGCCAGCAGTCTTACCGGGACAGGGGGAAACGAGCAGTACTTC. This gives the protein CASSLTGTGGNEQYF.

This clone was detected once. The gene calls are TRBV7-9 and TRBJ1-1; unclear D gene. The ends were cut back, 4 bases at V and 1 base at J, with 13 bases in the middle. Germline CDR1 and CDR2: SEHNR and FQNEAQ (reference sequence). The CDR3 spans 15 residues. The CDR3 DNA reads TGTGCCAGCAGCTGGGAGGGAGTCCAGAACACTGAAGCTTTCTTT. Encoded protein: CASSWEGVQNTEAFF.

The count of this clone is one. V gene TRBV5-1 combines with J gene TRBJ2-5; TRBD1 matches at 7 bases. V trimming: 0 bases; J trimming: 1 base; junction bases outside the gene matches: 3. The CDR3 length is 15 residues. Germline assignment: CDR1 SGHRS and CDR2 YFSETQ. The CDR3 DNA is TGCGCCAGCAGCTTGGCAAGACAGGGCCAAGAGACCCAGTACTTC. As protein: CASSLARQGQETQYF. The complete variable domain, with remaining parts taken from reference TRBV5-1 and TRBJ2-5, reads KAGVTQTPRYLIKTRGQQVTLSCSPISGHRSVSWYQQTPGQGLQFLFEYFSETQRNKGNFPGRFSGRQFSNSRSEMNVSTLELGDSALYLCASSLARQGQETQYFGPGTRLLVL.

This chain uses TRBV28 with TRBJ1-2; D uncertain. This CDR3 has 14 amino acids. CDR1 is MDHEN, CDR2 SYDVKM, per germline. V lost 6 bases, J lost 0 bases, and 11 bases lay in between. The CDR3 region has the DNA TGTGCCAGCAGGTCGACGGGGACTAACTATGGCTACACCTTC. This sequence encodes CASRSTGTNYGYTF.

The genes are TRBV5-4 and TRBJ1-6; 10 bases map to TRBD1. This CDR3 spans 14 amino acids. The junction had 1 base not matched to a gene; V was cut back by 2 bases and J by 8 bases. CDR1 and CDR2 (germline): SGHNT, YYREEE (reference sequence). The CDR3: CASSFGTGDSPLHF. The CDR3, as DNA: TGTGCCAGCAGCTTCGGGACAGGGGATTCACCCCTCCACTTT.

The genes are TRBV10-3 and TRBJ2-3, with 7 bases matching TRBD2. Germline V gene lookup returns CDR1 ENHRY and CDR2 SYGVKD. With V trimmed by 8 bases and J by 4 bases, 9 bases remained unmatched. The CDR3 sequence is 14 residues long. Here the CDR3 DNA reads TGTGCCATCGGTGCGGGAGAGAGGGCAGATACGCAGTATTTT. Encoded protein: CAIGAGERADTQYF.

This chain links TRBV4-1 with TRBJ1-2; 9 positions match TRBD1. The CDR3 loop spans 17 amino acids. J lost 7 bases, V lost 4 bases, and 16 bases had no gene match. Germline CDR1 and CDR2: MGHRA and YSYEKL. CDR3 residues: CASSPPPMDRGRVGYTF. The CDR3 coding sequence is TGCGCCAGCAGCCCCCCCCCTATGGACAGGGGACGGGTTGGCTACACCTTC.

The chain employs TRBV27 and TRBJ1-5, with TRBD1 as a possible D gene (6 bases). V was clipped by 5 bases and J by 2 bases, with 10 bases between them. This CDR3 spans 14 amino acids. Germline lookup yields CDR1 MNHEY and CDR2 SMNVEV (reference sequence). CDR3 in DNA: TGTGCCAGCAGTGGGGGGGCAGGCAATCAGCCCCAGCATTTT. Its protein product is CASSGGAGNQPQHF.

This sequence joins TRBV7-9 and TRBJ1-1; tentative D call: TRBD1 (5 bases). V gave up 6 bases and J gave up 2 bases, with 16 bases separating them. The CDR3 spans 15 residues. CDR1 SEHNR and CDR2 FQNEAQ come from the germline V gene (reference sequence). The DNA for the CDR3 is TGTGCCAGCAGACCCTCAGGGCCGCGTAACACTGAAGCTTTCTTT. This encodes CASRPSGPRNTEAFF.

V is TRBV6-5 and J is TRBJ2-3; TRBD2 matches at 7 bases. The CDR3 is 16 amino acids. V trimming: 2 bases; J trimming: 3 bases; junction bases outside the gene matches: 8. CDR1 is MNHEY and CDR2 is SVGAGI in the germline V gene. The DNA for the CDR3 is TGTGCCAGCAGTTACAAAGGACTAGGTATTACAGATACGCAGTATTTT. It encodes CASSYKGLGITDTQYF.

V gene TRBV4-1 combines with J gene TRBJ1-1; weak D call: TRBD1 (6 bases). Germline CDR1 is MGHRA and CDR2 is YSYEKL. The CDR3 length is 15 residues. V was shortened by 4 bases and J by 1 base, with 13 bases between the two germline ends. The CDR3 sequence: CASSLTGLGNTEAFF. In DNA, the CDR3 is TGCGCCAGCAGCCTCACAGGGTTGGGGAACACTGAAGCTTTCTTT.

V is TRBV6-1 and J is TRBJ2-7; 7 bases are shared with TRBD1. This CDR3 is 15 amino acids long. The germline V gene has CDR1 MNHNS and CDR2 SASEGT. Germline trimming cut 3 bases from V and 4 bases from J; bases unmatched to any gene: 9. CDR3 amino acids: CASSDRDRAVYEQYF. The CDR3 DNA follows: TGTGCCAGCAGTGACAGAGACAGGGCCGTATACGAGCAGTACTTC.

The chain's CDR3 is CASSHPDGRQETQYF. The CDR3 DNA follows: TGTGCCAGCAGCCATCCGGACGGCAGACAAGAGACCCAGTACTTC. V is TRBV3-1 (or the pseudogene TRBV3-2) and J is TRBJ2-5; D gene uncertain. The CDR3 is 15 amino acids. CDR1 is LGHDT and CDR2 is YNNKEL in the germline V gene (reference sequence). The V gene lost 3 bases and the J gene lost 2 bases, with 13 bases spanning the gap.

The rearrangement joins TRBV5-1 to TRBJ1-2; 7 nucleotides agree with TRBD1. The CDR3 is 16 amino acids. Germline CDR1 is SGHRS and CDR2 is YFSETQ. With V trimmed by 5 bases and J by 2 bases, 12 bases remained unmatched. CDR3 in DNA: TGCGCCAGCAGACTAGCCCGACAGGGTGGGAACTATGGCTACACCTTC. Residues: CASRLARQGGNYGYTF.

This chain connects TRBV5-4 to TRBJ1-3; D remains ambiguous. CDR1 and CDR2 (germline): SGHNT, YYREEE (reference sequence). The V and J ends lost 0 bases and 8 bases respectively, with 12 bases between them. The CDR3 totals 14 residues. CDR3 amino acids: CASSLETASDTIYF. DNA for the CDR3: TGTGCCAGCAGCTTGGAAACGGCCTCGGACACCATATATTTT.

The chain is built from TRBV13 and TRBJ1-2, with a weak D call TRBD1 (5 bases). Trimming shortened V by 1 base and J by 6 bases, and 9 bases separated the two germline ends. CDR1 is PRHDT and CDR2 is FYEKMQ in the germline V gene (reference sequence). This CDR3 has 13 residues. CDR3 nucleotides: TGTGCCAGCAGCTTAGTAGAGGGGAATGGCTACACCTTC. This encodes CASSLVEGNGYTF.

This clone was seen just once. The chain couples TRBV19 to TRBJ1-3; no reliable D call. This CDR3 is 15 amino acids long. The germline V gene encodes CDR1 LNHDA and CDR2 SQIVND (reference sequence). Trimming pared 4 bases from V and 6 bases from J, leaving 16 bases between. The CDR3 spells CASSRGRRLINTIYF. CDR3 in DNA: TGTGCCAGTAGTAGGGGTCGTCGTCTCATAAACACCATATATTTT.

The V gene is TRBV6-2 or TRBV6-3, the J gene TRBJ1-5, with no clear D. V lost 0 bases and J lost 2, with 17 bases in between. There are 18 residues in the CDR3. Germline CDR1 reads MNHEY; CDR2 reads SVGEGT. Written as DNA, the CDR3 is TGTGCCAGCAGTTACTCGATGGCCAGCCCTTGGGGCAATCAGCCCCAGCATTTT. It is translated as CASSYSMASPWGNQPQHF.

V gene TRBV4-2 combines with J gene TRBJ2-7; no clear D gene. Germline V lookup: CDR1 LGHNA, CDR2 YNFKEQ. CDR3 length equals 14 residues. Trimming removed 0 bases from V and 6 bases from J, with 12 bases in between. The CDR3 here is CASSQDTKGREQYF. The DNA for the CDR3 is TGTGCCAGCAGCCAAGATACGAAGGGTCGCGAGCAGTACTTC.

The CDR3 is CASSLEGTSGSYEQFF. The CDR3, as DNA: TGTGCCAGCAGCTTAGAAGGGACTAGCGGGAGTTATGAGCAGTTCTTC. V is TRBV7-2 and J is TRBJ2-1, with 14 bases that match TRBD2. The ends lost 1 base at V and 8 bases at J; junction bases unmatched: 4. The CDR3 extends over 16 amino acids. Germline assignment: CDR1 SGHTA and CDR2 FQGNSA. Variable domain in full (rest from reference TRBV7-2 and TRBJ2-1): GAGVSQSPSNKVTEKGKDVELRCDPISGHTALYWYRQSLGQGLEFLIYFQGNSAPDKSGLPSDRFSAERTGGSVSTLTIQRTQQEDSAVYLCASSLEGTSGSYEQFFGPGTRLTVL.

This chain connects TRBV5-4 to TRBJ2-7; possibly TRBD1 or TRBD2 for D (6 bases each). V shed 2 bases and J shed 2 bases, with 14 bases lying between them. This CDR3 has 15 residues. Germline CDR1 reads SGHNT; CDR2 reads YYREEE (reference sequence). CDR3: CASSFGGRGTYEQYF. CDR3 nucleotides: TGTGCCAGCAGCTTCGGGGGCAGGGGCACCTACGAGCAGTACTTC. The full variable domain, its missing parts supplied by reference TRBV5-4 and TRBJ2-7, is ETGVTQSPTHLIKTRGQQVTLRCSSQSGHNTVSWYQQALGQGPQFIFQYYREEENGRGNFPPRFSGLQFPNYSSELNVNALELDDSALYLCASSFGGRGTYEQYFGPGTRLTVT.

V usage is TRBV7-9 and J usage is TRBJ2-4, with D perhaps matching TRBD1 or TRBD2 (5 bases each). The germline V gene encodes CDR1 SEHNR and CDR2 FQNEAQ (reference sequence). This CDR3 is 13 amino acids long. V lost 5 bases to trimming and J lost 9 bases, with 14 bases between them. CDR3: CASSPRGESIQYF. In DNA, the CDR3 is TGTGCCAGCAGCCCCCGAGGGGAGAGCATTCAGTACTTC.